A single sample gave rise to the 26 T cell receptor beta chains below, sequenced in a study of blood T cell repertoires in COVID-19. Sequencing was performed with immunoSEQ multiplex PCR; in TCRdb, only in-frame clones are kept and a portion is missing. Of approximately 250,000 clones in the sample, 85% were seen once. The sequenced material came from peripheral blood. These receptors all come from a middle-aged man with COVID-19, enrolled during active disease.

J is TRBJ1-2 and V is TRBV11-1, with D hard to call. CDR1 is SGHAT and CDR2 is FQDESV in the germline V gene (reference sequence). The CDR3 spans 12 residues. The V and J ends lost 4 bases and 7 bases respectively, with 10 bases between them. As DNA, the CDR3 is TGTGCCAGCAGCTCAACCTATTCTGGCTACACCTTC. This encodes CASSSTYSGYTF.

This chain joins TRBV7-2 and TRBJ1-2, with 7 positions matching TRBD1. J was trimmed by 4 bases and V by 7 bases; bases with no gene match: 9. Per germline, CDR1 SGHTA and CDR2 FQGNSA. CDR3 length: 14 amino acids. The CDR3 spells CASTISGGPYGYTF. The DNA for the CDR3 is TGTGCCAGCACCATTTCAGGGGGTCCCTATGGCTACACCTTC.

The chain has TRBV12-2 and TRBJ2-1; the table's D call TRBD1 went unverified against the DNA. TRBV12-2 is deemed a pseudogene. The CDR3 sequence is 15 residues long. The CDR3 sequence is CASHSDRVTYNEQFF. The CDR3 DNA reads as TGTGCAAGTCACTCGGACAGGGTCACCTACAATGAGCAGTTCTTC.

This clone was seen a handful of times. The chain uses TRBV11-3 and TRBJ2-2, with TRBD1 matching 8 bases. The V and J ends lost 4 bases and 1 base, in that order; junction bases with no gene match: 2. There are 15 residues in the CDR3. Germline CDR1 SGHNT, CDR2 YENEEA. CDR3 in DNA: TGTGCCAGCAGCTACGACAGGGGGAACACCGGGGAGCTGTTTTTT. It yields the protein CASSYDRGNTGELFF.

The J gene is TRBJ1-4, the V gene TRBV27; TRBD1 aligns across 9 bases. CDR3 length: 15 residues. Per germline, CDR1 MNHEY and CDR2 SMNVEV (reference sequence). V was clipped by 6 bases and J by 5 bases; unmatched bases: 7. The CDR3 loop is CASREQGAGNEKLFF. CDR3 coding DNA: TGTGCCAGCAGGGAACAGGGGGCAGGGAATGAAAAACTGTTTTTT.

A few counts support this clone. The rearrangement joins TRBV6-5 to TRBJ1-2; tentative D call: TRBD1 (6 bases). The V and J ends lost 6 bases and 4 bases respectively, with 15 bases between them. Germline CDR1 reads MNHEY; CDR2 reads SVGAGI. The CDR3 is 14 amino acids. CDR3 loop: CASRGGRGFYGYTF. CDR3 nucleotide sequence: TGTGCCAGCAGAGGGGGTCGGGGATTCTATGGCTACACCTTC.

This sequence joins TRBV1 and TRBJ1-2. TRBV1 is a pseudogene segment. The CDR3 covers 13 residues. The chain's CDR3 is CTSRGGCGGGYTF. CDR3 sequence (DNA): TGCACCAGCAGGGGGGGTTGTGGAGGCGGCTACACCTTC.

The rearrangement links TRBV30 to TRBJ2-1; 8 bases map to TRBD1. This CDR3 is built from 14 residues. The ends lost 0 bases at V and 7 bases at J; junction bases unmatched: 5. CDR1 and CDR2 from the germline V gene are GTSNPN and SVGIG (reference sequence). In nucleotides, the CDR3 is TGTGCCTGGAGTGTACCAGGGGGCCTGAATGAGCAGTTCTTC. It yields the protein CAWSVPGGLNEQFF.

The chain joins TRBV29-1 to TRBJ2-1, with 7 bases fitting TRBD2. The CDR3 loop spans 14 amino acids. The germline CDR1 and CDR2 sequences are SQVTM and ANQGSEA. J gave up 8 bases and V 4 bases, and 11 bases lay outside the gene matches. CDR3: CSVVSSSGWDEQFF. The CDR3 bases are TGCAGCGTTGTGTCGTCTAGCGGTTGGGATGAGCAGTTCTTC.

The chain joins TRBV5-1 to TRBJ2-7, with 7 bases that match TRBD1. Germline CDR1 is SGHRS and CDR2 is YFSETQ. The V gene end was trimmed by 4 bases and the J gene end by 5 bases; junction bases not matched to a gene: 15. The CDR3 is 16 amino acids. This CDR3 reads CASSPGDRAITHEQYF. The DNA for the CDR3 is TGCGCCAGCAGCCCAGGGGACAGAGCAATAACCCACGAGCAGTACTTC. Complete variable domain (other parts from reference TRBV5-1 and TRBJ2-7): KAGVTQTPRYLIKTRGQQVTLSCSPISGHRSVSWYQQTPGQGLQFLFEYFSETQRNKGNFPGRFSGRQFSNSRSEMNVSTLELGDSALYLCASSPGDRAITHEQYFGPGTRLTVT.

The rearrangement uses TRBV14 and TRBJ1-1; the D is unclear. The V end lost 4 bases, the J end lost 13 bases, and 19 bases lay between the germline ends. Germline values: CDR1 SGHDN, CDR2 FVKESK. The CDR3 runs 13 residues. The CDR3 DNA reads TGTGCCAGCAGCCTCTTATTCGGAAGCGGGGTTTTCTTT. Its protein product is CASSLLFGSGVFF.

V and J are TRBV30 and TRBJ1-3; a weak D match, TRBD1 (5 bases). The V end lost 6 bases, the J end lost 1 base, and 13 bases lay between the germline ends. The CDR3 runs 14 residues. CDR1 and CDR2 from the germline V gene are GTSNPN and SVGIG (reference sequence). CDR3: CACPGGASGNTIYF. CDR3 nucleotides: TGTGCCTGCCCCGGAGGGGCATCTGGAAACACCATATATTTT.

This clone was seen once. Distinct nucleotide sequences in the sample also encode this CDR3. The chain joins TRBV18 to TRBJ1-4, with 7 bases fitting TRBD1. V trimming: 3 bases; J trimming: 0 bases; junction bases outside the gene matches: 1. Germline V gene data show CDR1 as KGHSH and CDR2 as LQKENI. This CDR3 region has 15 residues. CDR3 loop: CASSPGTATNEKLFF. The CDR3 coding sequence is TGTGCCAGCTCACCGGGGACAGCAACTAATGAAAAACTGTTTTTT.

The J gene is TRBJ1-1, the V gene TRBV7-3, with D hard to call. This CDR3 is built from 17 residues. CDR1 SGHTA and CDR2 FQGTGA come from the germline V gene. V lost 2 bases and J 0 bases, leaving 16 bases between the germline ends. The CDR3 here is CASSLQGGNSMNTEAFF. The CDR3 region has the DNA TGTGCCAGCAGCTTACAAGGAGGGAATTCTATGAACACTGAAGCTTTCTTT.

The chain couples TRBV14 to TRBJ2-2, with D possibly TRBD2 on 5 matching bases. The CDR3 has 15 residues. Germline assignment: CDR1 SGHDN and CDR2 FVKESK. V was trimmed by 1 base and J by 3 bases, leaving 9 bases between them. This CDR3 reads CASSQGRSYTGELFF. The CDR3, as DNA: TGTGCCAGCAGCCAAGGGAGGAGTTACACCGGGGAGCTGTTTTTT. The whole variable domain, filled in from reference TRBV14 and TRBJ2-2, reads EAGVTQFPSHSVIEKGQTVTLRCDPISGHDNLYWYRRVMGKEIKFLLHFVKESKQDESGMPNNRFLAERTGGTYSTLKVQPAELEDSGVYFCASSQGRSYTGELFFGEGSRLTVL.

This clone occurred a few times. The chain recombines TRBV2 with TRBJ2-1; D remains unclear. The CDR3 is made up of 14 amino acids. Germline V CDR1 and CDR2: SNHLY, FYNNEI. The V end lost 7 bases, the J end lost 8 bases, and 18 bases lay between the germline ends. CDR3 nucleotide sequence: TGTGCCAGCAACCACAGAAATCCCTCCGATGAGCAGTTCTTC. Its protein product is CASNHRNPSDEQFF.

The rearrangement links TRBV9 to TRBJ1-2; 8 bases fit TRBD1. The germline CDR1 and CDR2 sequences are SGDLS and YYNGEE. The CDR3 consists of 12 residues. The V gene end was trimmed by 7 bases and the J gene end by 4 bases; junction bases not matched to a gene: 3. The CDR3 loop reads CASADRGYGYTF. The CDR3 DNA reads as TGTGCCAGCGCCGACAGGGGCTATGGCTACACCTTC.

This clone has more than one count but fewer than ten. The CDR3 DNA follows: TGTGCCAGCAGCCTCCGGGACACTCCTTATAATTCACCCCTCCACTTT. Translation: CASSLRDTPYNSPLHF. This chain links TRBV7-2 with TRBJ1-6, with a weak D call TRBD1 (6 bases). Germline V CDR1 and CDR2: SGHTA, FQGNSA. V was trimmed by 5 bases and J by 4 bases, leaving 15 bases between them. There are 16 residues in the CDR3.

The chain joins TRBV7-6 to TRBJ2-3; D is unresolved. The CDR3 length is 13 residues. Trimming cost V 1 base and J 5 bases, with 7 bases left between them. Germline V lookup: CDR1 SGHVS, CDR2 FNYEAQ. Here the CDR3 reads CASSLVRGDTQYF. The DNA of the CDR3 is TGTGCCAGCAGCTTAGTGCGTGGAGATACGCAGTATTTT.

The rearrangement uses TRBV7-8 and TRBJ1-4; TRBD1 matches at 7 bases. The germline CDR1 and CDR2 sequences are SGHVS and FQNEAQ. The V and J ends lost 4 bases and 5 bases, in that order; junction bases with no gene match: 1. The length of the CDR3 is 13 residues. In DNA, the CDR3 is TGTGCCAGCAGCTCAGGGGGGAATGAAAAACTGTTTTTT. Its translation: CASSSGGNEKLFF.

CDR3 bases: TGCGCCAGCCGCCCCCCAGGGGGCATAACTGAAGCTTTCTTT. Translation: CASRPPGGITEAFF. The rearrangement joins TRBV5-1 to TRBJ1-1, with 8 bases matching TRBD1. The CDR3 is 14 amino acids. Germline V CDR1 and CDR2: SGHRS, YFSETQ. Germline trimming cut 7 bases from V and 5 bases from J; bases unmatched to any gene: 10.

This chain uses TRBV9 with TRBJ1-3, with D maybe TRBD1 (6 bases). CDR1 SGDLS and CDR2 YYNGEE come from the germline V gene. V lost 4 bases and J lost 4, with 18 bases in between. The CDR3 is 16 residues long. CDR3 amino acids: CASSSNPRTAGNTIYF. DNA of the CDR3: TGTGCCAGCAGCTCTAACCCCCGGACAGCCGGAAACACCATATATTTT.

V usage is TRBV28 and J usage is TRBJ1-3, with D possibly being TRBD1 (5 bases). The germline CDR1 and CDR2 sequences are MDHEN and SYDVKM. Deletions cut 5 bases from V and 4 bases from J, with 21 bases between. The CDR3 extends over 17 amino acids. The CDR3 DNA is TGTGCCAGCAGTACGGGATGGTGGGGACTCTCCGGAAACACCATATATTTT. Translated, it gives CASSTGWWGLSGNTIYF.

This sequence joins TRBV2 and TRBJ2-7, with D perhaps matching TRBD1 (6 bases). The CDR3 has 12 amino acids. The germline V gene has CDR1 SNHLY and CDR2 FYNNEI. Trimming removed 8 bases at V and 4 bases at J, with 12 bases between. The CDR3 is CASEGVGYEQYF. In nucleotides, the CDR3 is TGTGCCAGCGAGGGGGTGGGATACGAGCAGTACTTC.

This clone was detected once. The DNA of the CDR3 is TGCGCCAGCCTCCTCCGGGCAGGGCATAACTATGGCTACACCTTC. Its protein product is CASLLRAGHNYGYTF. The chain employs TRBV10-1 and TRBJ1-2; TRBD1 is a possible D gene (5 bases). V shed 8 bases and J shed 1 base, with 17 bases lying between them. The CDR3 totals 15 residues. The germline V gene encodes CDR1 WNHNN and CDR2 SYGVQD (reference sequence).

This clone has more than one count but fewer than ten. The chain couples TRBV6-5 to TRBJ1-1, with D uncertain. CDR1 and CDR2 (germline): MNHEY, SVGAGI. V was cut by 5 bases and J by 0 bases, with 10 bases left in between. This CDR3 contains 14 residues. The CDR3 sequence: CASSPDYLNTEAFF. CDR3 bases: TGTGCCAGCAGTCCTGATTACTTGAACACTGAAGCTTTCTTT.